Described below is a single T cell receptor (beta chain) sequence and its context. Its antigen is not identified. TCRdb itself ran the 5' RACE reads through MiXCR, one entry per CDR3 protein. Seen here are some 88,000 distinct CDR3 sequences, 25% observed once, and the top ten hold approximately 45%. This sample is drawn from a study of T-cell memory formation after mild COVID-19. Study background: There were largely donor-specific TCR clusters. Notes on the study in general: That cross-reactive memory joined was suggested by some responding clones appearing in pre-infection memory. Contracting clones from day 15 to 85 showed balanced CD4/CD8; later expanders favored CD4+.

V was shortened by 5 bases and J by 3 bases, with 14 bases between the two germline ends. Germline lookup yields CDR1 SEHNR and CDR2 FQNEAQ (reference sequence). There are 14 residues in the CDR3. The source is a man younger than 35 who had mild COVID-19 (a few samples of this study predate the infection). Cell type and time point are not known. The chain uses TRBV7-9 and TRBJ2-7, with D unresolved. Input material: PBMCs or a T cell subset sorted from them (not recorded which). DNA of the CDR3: TGTGCCAGCAGCCAATCGGAAGTAAACTACGAGCAGTACTTC. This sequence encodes CASSQSEVNYEQYF.